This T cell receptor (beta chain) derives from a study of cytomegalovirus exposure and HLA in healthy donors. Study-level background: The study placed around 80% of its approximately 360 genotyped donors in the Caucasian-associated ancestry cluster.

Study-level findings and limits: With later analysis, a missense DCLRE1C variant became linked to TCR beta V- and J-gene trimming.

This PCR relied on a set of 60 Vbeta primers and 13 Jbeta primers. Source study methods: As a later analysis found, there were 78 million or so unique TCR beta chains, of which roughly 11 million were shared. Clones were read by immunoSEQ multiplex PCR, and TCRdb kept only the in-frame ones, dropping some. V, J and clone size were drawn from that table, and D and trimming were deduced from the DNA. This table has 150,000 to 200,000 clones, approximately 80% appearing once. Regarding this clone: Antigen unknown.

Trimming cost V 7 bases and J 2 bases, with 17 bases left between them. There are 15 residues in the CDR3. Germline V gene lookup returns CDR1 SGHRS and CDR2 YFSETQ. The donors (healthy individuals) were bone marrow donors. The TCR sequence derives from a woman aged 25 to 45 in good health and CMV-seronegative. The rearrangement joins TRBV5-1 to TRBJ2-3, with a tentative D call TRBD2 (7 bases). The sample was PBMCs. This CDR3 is CASVAGAKVTDTQYF. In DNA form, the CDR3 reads TGCGCCAGCGTGGCGGGGGCGAAGGTCACAGATACGCAGTATTTT.